Here is one T cell receptor beta chain with its context. The data were obtained in a study of blood T cell repertoires in COVID-19. Measured with immunoSEQ multiplex PCR; TCRdb has only the in-frame clones, and not every one. The table lists approximately 490,000 clones, 75% to 90% of them singletons. Participants spanned ages roughly 18 to 95 years and resided in 24 US areas. The sequence was collected from a woman aged 55-69 years who had recovered from COVID-19. The sample consisted of PBMCs or T cells enriched from blood (not recorded which).

CDR3 sequence reads: CASSLGHSSGANVLTF. In nucleotides, the CDR3 is TGCGCCAGCAGCTTGGGACACAGCTCTGGGGCCAACGTCCTGACTTTC. This chain uses TRBV5-1 with TRBJ2-6; D is ambiguous. The CDR3 has 16 residues. Per germline, CDR1 SGHRS and CDR2 YFSETQ. V shed 0 bases and J shed 0 bases, with 7 bases lying between them.